These T cell receptor beta chains were read from a single sample in a study of T cells after yellow fever vaccination. TCRdb reanalysed the 5' RACE reads using MiXCR and keeps one entry per CDR3 protein. Of about 220,000 distinct CDR3 sequences in the sample, about 3% were seen once. The sample was CD4+ T cells sorted from PBMCs, taken 10 days after the yellow fever booster vaccination. These receptors originate from a man aged 18 to 30 who received the YFV17D yellow fever vaccine. CDR3s include the opening cysteine and the closing phenylalanine or tryptophan. A D gene is named only where the DNA matches it firmly. A clone size is listed for some rows: how often the clone was seen (once, few, many), or a class if it is expanded.

V,J,D,size,DNA,CDR3
TRBV6-5,TRBJ2-1,TRBD2,few,TGTGCCAGCAGTTACGACTTCCGAGCGGGGGGAAACAATGAGCAGTTCTTC,CASSYDFRAGGNNEQFF
TRBV5-1,TRBJ1-4,NA,few,TGCGCCAGCAGCTTCCTAGGTATCAGTAATGAAAAACTGTTTTTT,CASSFLGISNEKLFF
TRBV24-1,TRBJ2-1,NA,NA,TGTGCCACCAGCGCGGGGAGTTTCTATGAGCAGTTCTTC,CATSAGSFYEQFF
TRBV6-2/TRBV6-3,TRBJ1-6,TRBD1,NA,TGTGCCAGCAGACCATCGGACAGGGGGAATTCACCCCTCCACTTT,CASRPSDRGNSPLHF
TRBV9,TRBJ1-3,TRBD1,NA,TGTGCCAGCAGCGTAGTGGGACAGGACGGAAACACCATATATTTT,CASSVVGQDGNTIYF
TRBV5-1,TRBJ2-5,TRBD1,many,TGCGCCAGCAGCCTCCAGGGGGACGAGAGAGAGACCCAGTACTTC,CASSLQGDERETQYF
TRBV6-6,TRBJ2-7,NA,many,TGTGCCAGCACGCGAGCAGCCTTGGTGGAGCAGTACTTC,CASTRAALVEQYF
TRBV15,TRBJ2-5,TRBD2,NA,TGTGCCACCAGCAGAGGAGAAAGCGGGGACTACCAAGAGACCCAGTACTTC,CATSRGESGDYQETQYF
TRBV24-1,TRBJ1-5,NA,few,TGCGCCACCAGTGCCAGGGACGCATATGGCAATCAGCCCCAGCATTTT,CATSARDAYGNQPQHF
TRBV3-1,TRBJ1-2,NA,NA,TGTGCCAGCAGCCAAGATCCTGGACAGCTCTATGGCTACACCTTC,CASSQDPGQLYGYTF
TRBV11-2,TRBJ2-7,TRBD2,many,TGTGCCAGCAGCTTAGGTGGGGGGGGAACCTCCTACGAGCAGTACTTC,CASSLGGGGTSYEQYF
TRBV7-3,TRBJ2-1,TRBD2,many,TGTGCCAGCAGCTTGGGGCGGGGGACCTACAATGAGCAGTTCTTC,CASSLGRGTYNEQFF
TRBV19,TRBJ1-2,TRBD1,NA,TGTGCCAGTAGTATTTTAGTGGACAGGGGTGCTCTTCGGGGAAATGGCTACACCTTC,CASSILVDRGALRGNGYTF
TRBV7-2,TRBJ1-1,NA,many,TGTGCCAGCAGCTTAGGCCGACTGATGAACACTGAAGCTTTCTTT,CASSLGRLMNTEAFF
TRBV5-1,TRBJ2-5,TRBD2,few,TGCGCCAGCAGCTTGTACCCATTCGGGGGGGGCTACCAAGAGACCCAGTACTTC,CASSLYPFGGGYQETQYF
TRBV4-3,TRBJ1-2,NA,few,TGCGCCAGCAGCCAAGATCCCACCCCACAGGGTAACTATGGCTACACCTTC,CASSQDPTPQGNYGYTF
TRBV6-5,TRBJ1-5,NA,NA,TGTGCCAGCAGTTACTCGTCAGGGGTTGAGCCCCAGCATTTT,CASSYSSGVEPQHF
TRBV4-3,TRBJ1-1,NA,many,TGCGCCAGCAGCCATGACTCAGAGACTGAAGCTTTCTTT,CASSHDSETEAFF
TRBV5-5,TRBJ2-3,NA,few,TGTGCCAGCAGCTTGGGGCTAGCACGCACAGATACGCAGTATTTT,CASSLGLARTDTQYF